The next 24 T cell receptor beta chains were all read from a single sample in a study of blood T cells in healthy people across ages (dated by TCRdb to between 2014 and 2017). Libraries were built with 5' RACE. TCRdb shows the sequencer as Illumina HiSeq 2500. A second roughly 6 to 12 cycle PCR used a sample-barcoded 5' primer and a J-beta primer mix. The raw public data were reprocessed by TCRdb itself: fastp quality trimming at Q25, MiXCR clonotype calling, in-frame beta chains only. All rows with the same CDR3 protein become a single entry with the most common DNA and genes. This sample comprises about 930,000 distinct CDR3 sequences, about 27% of them detected only once. Roughly a tenth of the sample is held by the ten biggest clonotypes. Another study also made use of these data, one on T cells of mothers and their children.

Source material: blood. Receptor source: a woman between 40 and 50 years old in good health.

This clonotype occurred many times. V and J are TRBV7-9 and TRBJ2-3; TRBD2 agrees at 7 bases. CDR3 length equals 15 residues. V shed 2 bases and J 4 bases; nucleotides not matched to a gene: 6. Germline loops: CDR1 SEHNR, CDR2 FQNEAQ (reference sequence). The CDR3 nucleotides are TGTGCCAGCAGCTTATCCACGGGGAGGGCAGATACGCAGTATTTT. It specifies CASSLSTGRADTQYF.

Note on this clonotype: This may come from a read error, since a much larger clone is one base off. This is likely a read error, given that the CDR3 carries no conserved phenylalanine or tryptophan at its end. The limits of the CDR3 on the DNA are not certain, so only TCRdb's listed CDR3 is given. Here the CDR3 reads CASSPGTQAKNIRYC. The rearrangement joins TRBV9 to TRBJ2-7; TRBD1 is taken as the D call from the table, unchecked against the DNA. Counting both end residues, the CDR3 totals 15 amino acids. Germline CDR1 and CDR2: SGDLS and YYNGEE.

This clonotype was recorded at least ten times. The chain carries TRBV5-1 and TRBJ2-1; no reliable D call. V lost 9 bases and J 5 bases, leaving 18 bases between the germline ends. This CDR3 contains 14 residues. In germline, CDR1 is SGHRS, CDR2 YFSETQ. The CDR3, as DNA: TGCGCCACCGCCCTAGGGCCCACTAACAATGAGCAGTTCTTC. This sequence encodes CATALGPTNNEQFF.

V usage is TRBV12-3 or TRBV12-4 and J usage is TRBJ2-3; D is perhaps TRBD1 (5 bases). The CDR3 spans 14 residues. Trimming took off 4 bases at V and 1 base at J, with 9 bases between the two ends. The CDR3 loop is CASSWNRRTDTQYF. CDR3 nucleotides: TGTGCCAGCAGTTGGAACAGGCGCACAGATACGCAGTATTTT.

As to this clonotype: A much more abundant neighbour one base away suggests this may be a read error. The J gene is TRBJ2-1, the V gene TRBV5-1; D gene uncertain. CDR1 and CDR2 (germline): SGHRS, YFSETQ. With 1 base removed from V and 13 bases from J, the gap between germline ends came to 12 bases. The CDR3 has 12 amino acids. The CDR3 spells CASSLSVETQFF. CDR3 in DNA: TGCGCCAGCAGCTTGTCCGTAGAGACCCAGTTCTTC.

This clonotype was seen repeatedly, ten times or more. This sequence joins TRBV7-2 and TRBJ2-3; D ambiguous. The germline CDR1 and CDR2 sequences are SGHTA and FQGNSA. V lost 1 base and J lost 0, with 8 bases in between. This CDR3 is 15 amino acids long. CDR3 loop: CASSLEIKSTDTQYF. The CDR3, as DNA: TGTGCCAGCAGCTTAGAAATTAAAAGCACAGATACGCAGTATTTT.

The chain employs TRBV2 and TRBJ1-4, with D possibly being TRBD1 (5 bases). The V gene's germline CDR1 is SNHLY and CDR2 FYNNEI. V was clipped by 7 bases and J by 7 bases, with 13 bases between them. The CDR3 is made up of 13 amino acids. CDR3 amino acids: CASTGLRGEKLFF. DNA for the CDR3: TGTGCCAGCACTGGACTTAGGGGTGAAAAACTGTTTTTT.

The chain links TRBV20-1 to TRBJ2-7; D may be TRBD1 (6 bases). The length of the CDR3 is 14 residues. Germline V CDR1 and CDR2: DFQATT, SNEGSKA (reference sequence). Trimming removed 3 bases from V and 1 base from J, with 13 bases in between. The CDR3 region has the DNA TGCAGTGCTAGTAGACAGGAATTGTCCTACGAGCAGTACTTC. It translates to CSASRQELSYEQYF.

This clonotype was observed many times. CDR3 residues: CASSYSRVPRETQYF. The CDR3 coding sequence is TGTGCCAGCAGTTACTCGAGGGTTCCCAGGGAGACCCAGTACTTC. The gene calls are TRBV6-5 and TRBJ2-5, with D possibly TRBD2 on 5 matching bases. Germline V CDR1 and CDR2: MNHEY, SVGAGI. This CDR3 has 15 amino acids. V lost 0 bases and J lost 5, with 13 bases in between.

The chain couples TRBV28 to TRBJ1-1, with D tentatively TRBD1 (6 bases). The CDR3 consists of 17 residues. With 3 bases removed from V and 4 bases from J, the gap between germline ends came to 21 bases. Per the germline V gene, CDR1 is MDHEN and CDR2 is SYDVKM. The CDR3 spells CASSFIYLGGASTEAFF. The CDR3 nucleotides are TGTGCCAGCAGTTTCATTTATCTCGGGGGGGCAAGCACTGAAGCTTTCTTT.

This clonotype was detected only a few times. This rearrangement joins TRBV20-1 to TRBJ2-7; no definite D call. Trimming cost V 3 bases and J 2 bases, with 8 bases left between them. Germline values: CDR1 DFQATT, CDR2 SNEGSKA (reference sequence). This CDR3 is built from 12 residues. The CDR3 sequence: CSASYLAYEQYF. Here the CDR3 DNA reads TGCAGTGCTAGTTACCTAGCCTACGAGCAGTACTTC.

This clonotype was found a few times. The genes are TRBV20-1 and TRBJ1-5; D is ambiguous. This CDR3 has 14 amino acids. The germline gives CDR1 DFQATT, CDR2 SNEGSKA (reference sequence). V was clipped by 6 bases and J by 0 bases, with 12 bases between them. DNA of the CDR3: TGCAGTGCCCCCCCCGGGCTTAGCAATCAGCCCCAGCATTTT. This encodes CSAPPGLSNQPQHF.

Remarks on this clonotype: This sequence may be a read error, since a much larger clone differs from it by one base. This chain connects TRBV6-2 or TRBV6-3 to TRBJ2-6, with 10 nucleotides matching TRBD1. Germline-derived CDR1 and CDR2 are MNHEY and SVGEGT. This CDR3 region has 17 residues. As DNA, the CDR3 is TGTGCCAGCAGTCCCGGGACAGGGGATGCTGGGACCAACGTCCTGACTTTC. Its protein product is CASSPGTGDAGTNVLTF.

This clonotype was counted ten times or more. The chain carries TRBV6-1 and TRBJ1-5; the D is unclear. Looked up from germline, CDR1 is MNHNS and CDR2 is SASEGT. The CDR3 loop spans 15 amino acids. The germline V and J ends were trimmed by 2 bases and 1 base, with 9 bases remaining between them. CDR3 sequence: CASSEMWGSNQPQHF. The CDR3 nucleotides read TGTGCCAGCAGTGAAATGTGGGGAAGCAATCAGCCCCAGCATTTT.

This rearrangement joins TRBV7-2 to TRBJ1-5, with unresolved D. With 5 bases removed from V and 6 bases from J, the gap between germline ends came to 14 bases. This CDR3 comprises 14 residues. From germline, CDR1 is SGHTA and CDR2 FQGNSA. In nucleotides, the CDR3 is TGTGCCAGCAGCCAGACTAGGTTCAGTCAGCCCCAGCATTTT. This translates into CASSQTRFSQPQHF.

The V call is TRBV2, the J call TRBJ2-1; 11 bases are a match to TRBD2. CDR3 length equals 15 residues. With 5 bases clipped from V and 8 bases from J, the junction kept 8 bases outside the gene matches. Germline lookup yields CDR1 SNHLY and CDR2 FYNNEI. This CDR3 reads CASSIGTSGIDEQFF. As DNA, the CDR3 is TGTGCCAGCAGTATCGGGACTAGCGGTATCGATGAGCAGTTCTTC. Filled out from reference TRBV2 and TRBJ2-1, the complete variable domain reads EPEVTQTPSHQVTQMGQEVILRCVPISNHLYFYWYRQILGQKVEFLVSFYNNEISEKSEIFDDQFSVERPDGSNFTLKIRSTKLEDSAMYFCASSIGTSGIDEQFFGPGTRLTVL.

The gene calls are TRBV5-1 and TRBJ2-1, with D possibly matching TRBD1 (6 bases). Per germline, CDR1 SGHRS and CDR2 YFSETQ. The CDR3 consists of 12 residues. V lost 4 bases and J lost 7, with 9 bases in between. The CDR3 bases are TGCGCCAGCAGCCAGGGGCAGAATGAGCAGTTCTTC. As protein: CASSQGQNEQFF.

The count of this clonotype is one. The chain's CDR3 is CAISATGGLDEQFF. Written as DNA, the CDR3 is TGTGCCATCAGTGCCACAGGGGGTCTCGATGAGCAGTTCTTC. The V and J genes are TRBV10-3 and TRBJ2-1, with 8 bases fitting TRBD1. Trimming cost V 4 bases and J 8 bases; bases outside gene matches: 7. This CDR3 comprises 14 residues. Germline V gene sequence: CDR1 ENHRY, CDR2 SYGVKD.

This clonotype has a count of ten or more. The chain combines TRBV6-2 or TRBV6-3 with TRBJ2-4; D gene uncertain. V lost 0 bases and J 0 bases, leaving 6 bases between the germline ends. The CDR3 is made up of 15 amino acids. CDR1 and CDR2 (germline): MNHEY, SVGEGT. CDR3 in DNA: TGTGCCAGCAGTTACTCGACCGTAGCCAAAAACATTCAGTACTTC. Translation: CASSYSTVAKNIQYF.

Many counts were recorded for this clonotype. The chain recombines TRBV7-2 with TRBJ1-1, with D uncertain. Trimming removed 5 bases from V and 5 bases from J, with 15 bases in between. This CDR3 spans 14 amino acids. CDR1 SGHTA and CDR2 FQGNSA come from the germline V gene. The CDR3 DNA is TGTGCCAGCAGCACCGGACCGGATGGAACTGAAGCTTTCTTT. Its protein is CASSTGPDGTEAFF.

As regards this clonotype: The junction departs from the called germline gene at one end, perhaps through a read error. The J gene is TRBJ2-5, the V gene TRBV3-1, with a weak D call TRBD2 (6 bases). CDR1 LGHDT and CDR2 YNNKEL come from the germline V gene (reference sequence). The CDR3 runs to 14 residues. The CDR3 spells CVSSPSGLRETQYF. In DNA, the CDR3 is TGTGTCAGCAGCCCTTCGGGACTTCGGGAGACCCAGTACTTC.

The CDR3 here is CASSSHREREAYEQYF. In nucleotides, the CDR3 is TGCGCCAGCAGTTCACATAGGGAGCGGGAAGCCTACGAGCAGTACTTC. The genes are TRBV4-3 and TRBJ2-7, with 7 bases identical to TRBD2. V trimming: 6 bases; J trimming: 2 bases; junction bases outside the gene matches: 13. There are 16 residues in the CDR3. CDR1 LGHNA and CDR2 YSLEER come from the germline V gene.

In this sample, this clonotype turned up a few times. The genes are TRBV12-3 or TRBV12-4 and TRBJ1-1, with D possibly being TRBD1 (5 bases). Trimming stripped 9 bases from V and 1 base from J, with 15 bases between. The CDR3 contains 14 residues. Here the CDR3 DNA reads TGTGCCAGGGGGACGAGGCAGAGGAACACTGAAGCTTTCTTT. It encodes CARGTRQRNTEAFF.

With regard to this clonotype: A clone one base away is much larger, so this may be a read error. The chain is built from TRBV29-1 and TRBJ2-7, with TRBD1 matching 7 bases. CDR1 and CDR2 (germline): SQVTM, ANQGSEA. The V and J ends lost 7 bases and 0 bases, in that order; junction bases with no gene match: 3. The CDR3 runs to 12 residues. CDR3 residues: CSGRDSSYEQYF. CDR3 bases: TGCAGCGGTAGGGACAGCTCCTACGAGCAGTACTTC.